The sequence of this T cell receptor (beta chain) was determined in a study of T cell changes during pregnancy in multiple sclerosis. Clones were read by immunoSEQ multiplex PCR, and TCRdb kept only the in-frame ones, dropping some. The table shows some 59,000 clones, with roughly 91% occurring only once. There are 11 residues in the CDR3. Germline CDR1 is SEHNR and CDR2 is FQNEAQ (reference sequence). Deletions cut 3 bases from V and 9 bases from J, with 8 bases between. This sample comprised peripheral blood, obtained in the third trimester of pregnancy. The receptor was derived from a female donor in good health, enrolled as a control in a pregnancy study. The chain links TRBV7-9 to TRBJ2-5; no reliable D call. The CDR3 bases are TGTGCCAGCAGCTTGGTTGAGCCCCAGTACTTC. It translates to CASSLVEPQYF.